What follows describes a single T cell receptor (beta chain). Its antigen is currently unknown. PCR employed 60 Vbeta and 13 Jbeta primers. Data came from immunoSEQ multiplex PCR; TCRdb stores just in-frame clones and leaves some out. The repertoire includes around 130,000 clones, 75% to 90% of them detected once, and 3.3% sits in the top ten. The sample is drawn from a study of cytomegalovirus exposure and HLA in healthy donors. Overall study findings and caveats: A missense DCLRE1C variant was associated with V- and J-gene trimming of TCR beta chains in a later analysis, and an independent cohort replicated the association. What a later analysis showed was that several of the most significant clusters appeared linked to common viral pathogens. Most likely, a cluster of highly shared sequence variants arose as a sequencing artifact.

Germline CDR1 reads SGHDT; CDR2 reads YYEEEE. CDR3 length: 16 amino acids. Trimming stripped 4 bases from V and 0 bases from J, with 14 bases between. V is TRBV5-6 and J is TRBJ1-3; a weak D match, TRBD1 (6 bases). The TCR comes from a male donor in good health and CMV-seronegative. The sequenced sample was PBMCs. The CDR3 loop is CASSPGGGLSGNTIYF. In nucleotides, the CDR3 is TGTGCCAGCAGCCCGGGGGGGGGCCTCTCTGGAAACACCATATATTTT.